This entry is about one TCR beta chain. This clonotype was seen only once. What antigen it recognizes has not been identified. No base quality information exists; no much larger clone differs at one position. A single read offers scant evidence. The data derive from a study of CD8+CD57+ T cells in acquired aplastic anemia (dated by TCRdb to the late 2010s). Notes on the research overall: On average, sorted CD4+ and CD8+ cells yielded 3 to 4 ug of extracted DNA, with a range of roughly 0.19 to 27.4 ug. An average of roughly 10 million reads for CD4+ cells and 11.0 million reads for CD8+ cells was obtained from healthy donor samples.

CDR1 DFQATT and CDR2 SNEGSKA were looked up in the germline V gene (reference sequence). Counted from cysteine to phenylalanine, this CDR3 has 16 amino acids. The CDR3 DNA has 48 bases and is translated from base 1. The study deep-sequenced TCR repertoires of sorted CD4+ and CD8+ blood T cells from severe aplastic anemia patients and healthy subjects. Ficoll-Paque density gradient centrifugation was used to isolate peripheral blood mononuclear cells. CD4+ and CD8+ T cells were sorted by FACS or magnetic beads before DNA extraction. Overall study outcomes, separate from this receptor: Patients and healthy controls showed no significant difference in CD8+ Simpson's diversity (P=0.060). Although twenty-nine CD8+ CDR3 sequences were shared by patients and controls, these sequences appeared highly expressed in patients and within the immunodominant clones of patients.

Profiling of TCR beta VDJ combinations and CDR3 sequences used genomic DNA as the template. TCR repertoire sequencing was run on an Illumina HiSeq 2000. Per the original workflow: TRBV/TRBJ rearrangement plots, CDR3 size and DJ length profiles, and Simpson's diversity index were used to evaluate the repertoires. The immunodominant clone was defined as the most abundant DNA sequence in deep sequencing data. CDR3 amino acid sequences were checked for sharing across subjects and were also compared against the VDJdb database and published repertoires. The public reads were reanalyzed by TCRdb: fastp trimming at Q25, MiXCR alignment, in-frame beta chains only. Rows merge per CDR3 protein into single entries with the most common DNA and genes. TCRdb, not the authors, supplied the V and J calls. The sample table holds hundreds of thousands of distinct CDR3 sequences, of which 55% to 70% were seen once. Less than 4% of the sample rests with the top ten.

Input material: sorted CD4+, CD8+, or CD8+CD57+ T cells (not recorded which) from PBMCs. The source is a human donor in good health, serving as a control. The rearrangement joined TRBV20-1 to TRBJ2-6, and TRBD1 aligns with 8 junction nucleotides. This receptor carries the CDR3 CGGNRGDTEGANVLTF. The sequence in DNA is TGCGGTGGGAACAGGGGGGACACTGAAGGGGCCAACGTCCTGACTTTC.